Included here is one T cell receptor (beta chain) sequence, with context. Its cognate antigen is unknown. Repertoires were generated with immunoSEQ multiplex PCR, while TCRdb's copy carries only in-frame clones and drops some. The sample holds about 83,000 clones, about 82% seen once. The record originates from a study of T cell responses to AZD1222 COVID-19 vaccine. Whole-study results and caveats: Spike-specific TCR breadth rose after two AZD1222 doses, and depth rose as well.

Looked up from germline, CDR1 is LNHDA and CDR2 is SQIVND (reference sequence). With 4 bases removed from V and 4 bases from J, the gap between germline ends came to 10 bases. This CDR3 is 13 amino acids long. The chain has TRBV19 and TRBJ1-1; D not certain. Sequences were derived from peripheral blood, sampled on day 0 of AZD1222 vaccination. This sequence was found in an adult in good health. CDR3 region: CASSNSRSTEAFF. In DNA form, the CDR3 reads TGTGCCAGTAGTAACTCAAGGAGCACTGAAGCTTTCTTT.